Listed here are 27 T cell receptor beta chains from one sample, sequenced in a study of monozygotic twins with inflammatory bowel disease. TCRdb reprocessed the 5' RACE reads and reports one entry per CDR3 protein, with no DNA. The sample's table shows approximately 200,000 distinct CDR3 sequences. Material: blood. All receptors come from a human donor with ulcerative colitis or Crohn's disease, or a healthy co-twin of an affected twin (not recorded which).

V is TRBV7-9 and J is TRBJ2-7; the D call from TCRdb, TRBD1, cannot be confirmed without DNA. Germline CDR1 SEHNR, CDR2 FQNEAQ (reference sequence). This CDR3 spans 13 amino acids. CDR3 region: CASSFKGRYEQYF.

The rearrangement uses TRBV7-2 and TRBJ2-1; TCRdb's D call, TRBD1, is unchecked because there is no DNA. CDR1 is SGHTA, CDR2 FQGNSA, per germline. The CDR3 length is 13 residues. The CDR3 region is CASSLREPEEQFF.

The chain links TRBV5-1 to TRBJ2-5; the TCRdb D gene call, TRBD1, has no DNA to confirm it. This CDR3 has 15 residues. Germline V gene sequence: CDR1 SGHRS, CDR2 YFSETQ. The CDR3 protein is CASSHLIDRVETQYF. The entire variable domain, with the rest obtained from reference TRBV5-1 and TRBJ2-5, is as follows: KAGVTQTPRYLIKTRGQQVTLSCSPISGHRSVSWYQQTPGQGLQFLFEYFSETQRNKGNFPGRFSGRQFSNSRSEMNVSTLELGDSALYLCASSHLIDRVETQYFGPGTRLLVL.

V is TRBV6-5 and J is TRBJ2-7; TCRdb's D call, TRBD1, is unchecked because there is no DNA. The CDR3 runs to 15 residues. Germline V gene sequence: CDR1 MNHEY, CDR2 SVGAGI. The CDR3 region is CASSYAGTGYYEQYF.

J is TRBJ2-1 and V is TRBV5-6; TCRdb picks TRBD1, but there is no DNA to check that call. The CDR3 length is 16 residues. The V gene's germline CDR1 is SGHDT and CDR2 YYEEEE. CDR3 region: CASSDAGGRAYNEQFF. Full variable domain (remainder filled in from reference TRBV5-6 and TRBJ2-1): DAGVTQSPTHLIKTRGQQVTLRCSPKSGHDTVSWYQQALGQGPQFIFQYYEEEERQRGNFPDRFSGHQFPNYSSELNVNALLLGDSALYLCASSDAGGRAYNEQFFGPGTRLTVL.

The chain couples TRBV7-2 to TRBJ2-1; TCRdb calls TRBD1, which cannot be checked without DNA. Germline CDR1 and CDR2: SGHTA and FQGNSA. The CDR3 has 15 amino acids. The CDR3 here is CASSSRGDQVNEQFF. Looking up the rest from reference TRBV7-2 and TRBJ2-1 gives the full variable domain: GAGVSQSPSNKVTEKGKDVELRCDPISGHTALYWYRQSLGQGLEFLIYFQGNSAPDKSGLPSDRFSAERTGGSVSTLTIQRTQQEDSAVYLCASSSRGDQVNEQFFGPGTRLTVL.

The rearrangement uses TRBV20-1 and TRBJ1-4; the D gene TCRdb calls, TRBD1, cannot be checked with no DNA. CDR3 length: 13 amino acids. Germline V gene data show CDR1 as DFQATT and CDR2 as SNEGSKA (reference sequence). The CDR3 sequence: CSVKGGAGEKLFF.

The gene calls are TRBV7-9 and TRBJ1-2; there is no DNA to check the TCRdb D call of TRBD1. The CDR3 extends over 17 amino acids. From germline, CDR1 is SEHNR and CDR2 FQNEAQ (reference sequence). The CDR3 spells CASSSTGIIKSPYGYTF.

The chain joins TRBV29-1 to TRBJ1-4; TCRdb gives TRBD1 as the D gene, but with no DNA this cannot be confirmed. The CDR3 is made up of 13 amino acids. Germline CDR1 SQVTM, CDR2 ANQGSEA. Here the CDR3 reads CSVEAGSGEKLFF.

The CDR3 is CASSSKYRDKEKLFF. V usage is TRBV12-3 or TRBV12-4 and J usage is TRBJ1-4; TCRdb indicates TRBD1, and absent DNA this call remains unverified. The CDR3 loop spans 15 amino acids.

J is TRBJ1-1 and V is TRBV25-1; the TCRdb call, TRBD1, lacks DNA for checking. The CDR3 extends over 13 amino acids. Looked up from germline, CDR1 is MGHDK and CDR2 is SYGVNS. This chain's CDR3 is CASSVGQRTEAFF.

This rearrangement joins TRBV7-2 to TRBJ2-1; TCRdb's D gene call, TRBD1, goes unchecked for lack of DNA. Germline lookup yields CDR1 SGHTA and CDR2 FQGNSA. The CDR3 covers 12 residues. This chain's CDR3 is CASSTYRGEQFF.

This chain links TRBV5-1 with TRBJ2-6. In germline, CDR1 is SGHRS, CDR2 YFSETQ. The CDR3 consists of 15 residues. The CDR3 protein is CASSLDSSGANVLTF.

V and J are TRBV10-3 and TRBJ1-5; TCRdb reports TRBD1, a call that lacks DNA to check it against. This CDR3 is built from 15 residues. The germline gives CDR1 ENHRY, CDR2 SYGVKD. The CDR3: CAISEGTEVNQPQHF.

The chain couples TRBV20-1 to TRBJ2-2; lacking DNA, the TRBD2 call made by TCRdb goes unchecked. This CDR3 is 13 amino acids long. CDR1 is DFQATT, CDR2 SNEGSKA, per germline (reference sequence). The CDR3 here is CSAPRTAGGELFF.

The chain recombines TRBV5-1 with TRBJ2-7; the TCRdb D gene call, TRBD1, has no DNA to confirm it. CDR1 and CDR2 (germline): SGHRS, YFSETQ. The CDR3 is 14 residues long. This CDR3 is CASSYGQGAYEQYF.

The chain uses TRBV10-3 and TRBJ2-1. From germline, CDR1 is ENHRY and CDR2 SYGVKD. The CDR3 covers 12 residues. The CDR3 region is CAISTWYNEQFF.

CDR3 sequence: CSANLGREATEAFF. The chain combines TRBV20-1 with TRBJ1-1. The germline V gene has CDR1 DFQATT and CDR2 SNEGSKA (reference sequence). This CDR3 has 14 amino acids.

The CDR3 region is CASSLAGGLSETQYF. The rearrangement uses TRBV11-2 and TRBJ2-3; TCRdb's D call, TRBD2, is unchecked because there is no DNA. Looked up from germline, CDR1 is SGHAT and CDR2 is FQNNGV. The CDR3 has 15 amino acids.

The chain carries TRBV7-9 and TRBJ2-7; there is no DNA to check the TCRdb D call of TRBD1. CDR1 SEHNR and CDR2 FQNEAQ come from the germline V gene (reference sequence). The length of the CDR3 is 14 residues. The CDR3 here is CASSSEGGSYEQYF.

The V gene is TRBV5-1, the J gene TRBJ2-2; as DNA is missing, the TRBD2 call by TCRdb cannot be tested. In germline, CDR1 is SGHRS, CDR2 YFSETQ. This CDR3 is built from 14 residues. The CDR3 sequence: CASSLRGHTGELFF.

This chain joins TRBV3-1 and TRBJ1-1. CDR3 length equals 14 residues. In germline, CDR1 is LGHDT, CDR2 YNNKEL (reference sequence). The CDR3 is CASSRVGLNTEAFF. The full variable domain, in which reference TRBV3-1 and TRBJ1-1 provide the parts outside the CDR3, is DTAVSQTPKYLVTQMGNDKSIKCEQNLGHDTMYWYKQDSKKFLKIMFSYNNKELIINETVPNRFSPKSPDKAHLNLHINSLELGDSAVYFCASSRVGLNTEAFFGQGTRLTVV.

J is TRBJ2-2 and V is TRBV27. The germline V gene has CDR1 MNHEY and CDR2 SMNVEV (reference sequence). The CDR3 contains 15 residues. This CDR3 is CASSPWNANTGELFF.

The chain employs TRBV7-4 and TRBJ1-1. Germline V gene sequence: CDR1 SGHVT, CDR2 SQSDAQ. CDR3 size: 16 residues. CDR3 amino acids: CASSLVLKDVNTEAFF.

V is TRBV12-3 or TRBV12-4 and J is TRBJ1-5. CDR3 length equals 14 residues. The CDR3 sequence: CASSLGSSNQPQHF.

V gene TRBV5-1 combines with J gene TRBJ1-1. Germline V gene data show CDR1 as SGHRS and CDR2 as YFSETQ. The CDR3 has 14 amino acids. The CDR3: CASSLQGGRTEAFF.

CDR3 sequence: CASSSTGGSYEQYF. This rearrangement joins TRBV5-6 to TRBJ2-7; there is no DNA to check the TCRdb D call of TRBD1. The CDR3 consists of 14 residues. Germline V gene lookup returns CDR1 SGHDT and CDR2 YYEEEE.